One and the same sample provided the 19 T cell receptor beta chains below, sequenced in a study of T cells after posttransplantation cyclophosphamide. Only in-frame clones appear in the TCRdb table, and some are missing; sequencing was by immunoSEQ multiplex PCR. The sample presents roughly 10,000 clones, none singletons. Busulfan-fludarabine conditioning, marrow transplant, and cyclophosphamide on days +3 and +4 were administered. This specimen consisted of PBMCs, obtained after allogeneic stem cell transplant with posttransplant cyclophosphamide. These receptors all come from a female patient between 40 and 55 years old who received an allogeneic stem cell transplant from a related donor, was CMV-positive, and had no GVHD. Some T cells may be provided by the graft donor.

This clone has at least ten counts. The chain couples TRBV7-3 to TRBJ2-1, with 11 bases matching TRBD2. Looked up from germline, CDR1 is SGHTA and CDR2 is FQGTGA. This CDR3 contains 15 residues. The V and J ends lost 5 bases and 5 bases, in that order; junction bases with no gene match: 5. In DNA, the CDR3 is TGTGCCAGCAGCAGTAGCGGGGGGGCCAACAATGAGCAGTTCTTC. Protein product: CASSSSGGANNEQFF.

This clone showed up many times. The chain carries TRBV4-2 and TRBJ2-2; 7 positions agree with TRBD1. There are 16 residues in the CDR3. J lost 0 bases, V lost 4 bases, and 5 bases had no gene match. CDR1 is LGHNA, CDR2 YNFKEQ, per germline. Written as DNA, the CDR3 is TGTGCCAGCAGCCCTAGAACAGGGGCGAACACCGGGGAGCTGTTTTTT. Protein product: CASSPRTGANTGELFF.

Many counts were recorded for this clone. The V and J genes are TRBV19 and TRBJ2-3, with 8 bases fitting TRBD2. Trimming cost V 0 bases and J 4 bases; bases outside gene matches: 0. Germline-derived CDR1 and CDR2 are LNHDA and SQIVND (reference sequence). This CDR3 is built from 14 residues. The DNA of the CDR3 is TGTGCCAGTAGTATAGACGGGGGGGCAGATACGCAGTATTTT. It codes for CASSIDGGADTQYF.

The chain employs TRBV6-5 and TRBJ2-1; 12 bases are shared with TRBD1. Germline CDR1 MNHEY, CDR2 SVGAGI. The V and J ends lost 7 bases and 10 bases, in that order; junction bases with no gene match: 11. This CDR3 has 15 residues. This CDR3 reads CASTPVGTGGGEQFF. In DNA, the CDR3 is TGTGCCAGCACCCCTGTCGGGACAGGGGGCGGCGAGCAGTTCTTC.

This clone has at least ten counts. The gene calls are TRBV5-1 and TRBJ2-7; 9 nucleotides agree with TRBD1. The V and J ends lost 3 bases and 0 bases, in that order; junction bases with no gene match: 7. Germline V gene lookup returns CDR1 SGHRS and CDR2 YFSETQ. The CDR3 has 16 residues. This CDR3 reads CASSSLGTGYSYEQYF. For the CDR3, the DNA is TGCGCCAGCAGCTCCCTAGGGACAGGGTACTCCTACGAGCAGTACTTC.

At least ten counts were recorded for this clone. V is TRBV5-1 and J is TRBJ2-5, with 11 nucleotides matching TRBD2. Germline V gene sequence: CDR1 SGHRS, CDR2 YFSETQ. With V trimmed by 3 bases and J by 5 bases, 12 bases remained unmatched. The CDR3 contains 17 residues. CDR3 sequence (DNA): TGCGCCAGCAGCTCGACTAGCGGGGTCCCGGGGAGGGAGACCCAGTACTTC. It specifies CASSSTSGVPGRETQYF.

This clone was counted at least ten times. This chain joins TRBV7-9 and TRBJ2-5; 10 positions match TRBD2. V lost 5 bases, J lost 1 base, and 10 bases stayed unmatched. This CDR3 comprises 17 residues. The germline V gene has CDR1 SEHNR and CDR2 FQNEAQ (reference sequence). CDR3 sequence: CASSRKPSGGPQETQYF. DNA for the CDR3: TGTGCCAGCAGCCGGAAACCTAGCGGGGGACCCCAAGAGACCCAGTACTTC.

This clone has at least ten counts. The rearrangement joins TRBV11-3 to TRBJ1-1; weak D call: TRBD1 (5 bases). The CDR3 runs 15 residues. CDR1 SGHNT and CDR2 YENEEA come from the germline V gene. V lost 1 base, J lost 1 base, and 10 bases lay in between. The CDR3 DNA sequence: TGTGCCAGCAGCTTAGGGGGCCAGGGGAACACTGAAGCTTTCTTT. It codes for CASSLGGQGNTEAFF.

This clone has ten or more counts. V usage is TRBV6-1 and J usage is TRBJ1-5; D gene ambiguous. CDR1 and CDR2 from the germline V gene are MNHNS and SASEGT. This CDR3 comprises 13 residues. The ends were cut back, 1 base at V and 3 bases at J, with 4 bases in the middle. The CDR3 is CASSEGVNQPQHF. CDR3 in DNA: TGTGCCAGCAGTGAAGGCGTCAATCAGCCCCAGCATTTT.

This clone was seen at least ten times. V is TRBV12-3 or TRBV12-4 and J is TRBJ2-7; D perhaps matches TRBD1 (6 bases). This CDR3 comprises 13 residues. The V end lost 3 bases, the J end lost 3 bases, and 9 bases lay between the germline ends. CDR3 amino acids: CASSFGTIYEQYF. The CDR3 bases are TGTGCCAGCAGTTTTGGGACAATCTACGAGCAGTACTTC.

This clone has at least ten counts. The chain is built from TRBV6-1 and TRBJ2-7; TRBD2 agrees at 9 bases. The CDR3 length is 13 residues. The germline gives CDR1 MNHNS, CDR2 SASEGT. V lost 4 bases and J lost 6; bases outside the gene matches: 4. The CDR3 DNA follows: TGTGCCAGCAGTGTCGGGACTAGCAGCGAGCAGTACTTC. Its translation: CASSVGTSSEQYF.

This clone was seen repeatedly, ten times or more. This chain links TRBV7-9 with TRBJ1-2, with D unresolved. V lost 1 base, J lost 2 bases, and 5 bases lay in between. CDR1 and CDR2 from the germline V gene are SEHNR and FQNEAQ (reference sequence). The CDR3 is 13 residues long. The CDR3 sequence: CASSLGPNYGYTF. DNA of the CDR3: TGTGCCAGCAGCTTAGGGCCGAACTATGGCTACACCTTC.

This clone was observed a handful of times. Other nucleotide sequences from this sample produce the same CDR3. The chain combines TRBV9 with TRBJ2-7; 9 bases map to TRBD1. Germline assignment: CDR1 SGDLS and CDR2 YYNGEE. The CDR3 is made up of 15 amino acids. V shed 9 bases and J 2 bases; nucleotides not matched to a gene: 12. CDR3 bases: TGTGCCATTAGTTTCGGACAGGGGACGGCCTACGAGCAGTACTTC. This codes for CAISFGQGTAYEQYF.

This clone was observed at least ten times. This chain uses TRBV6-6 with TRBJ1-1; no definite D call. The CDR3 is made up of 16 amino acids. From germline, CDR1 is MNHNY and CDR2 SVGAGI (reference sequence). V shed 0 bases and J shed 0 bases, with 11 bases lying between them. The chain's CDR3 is CASSYSAGTLNTEAFF. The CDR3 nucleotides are TGTGCCAGCAGTTACTCAGCGGGCACTCTGAACACTGAAGCTTTCTTT.

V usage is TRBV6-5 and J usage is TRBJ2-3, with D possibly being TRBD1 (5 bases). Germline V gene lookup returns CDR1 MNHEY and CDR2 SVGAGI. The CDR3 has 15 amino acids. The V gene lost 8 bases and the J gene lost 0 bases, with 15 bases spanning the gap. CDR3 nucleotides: TGTGCCAGCGCCCAGGGAATCCTCAGCACAGATACGCAGTATTTT. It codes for CASAQGILSTDTQYF.

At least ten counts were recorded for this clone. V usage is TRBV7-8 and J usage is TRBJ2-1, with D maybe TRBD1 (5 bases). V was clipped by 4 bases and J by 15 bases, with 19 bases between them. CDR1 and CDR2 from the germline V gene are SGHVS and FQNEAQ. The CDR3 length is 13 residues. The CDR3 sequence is CASSSSTRQSRFF. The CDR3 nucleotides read TGTGCCAGCAGCTCAAGCACAAGACAGTCGCGGTTCTTC.

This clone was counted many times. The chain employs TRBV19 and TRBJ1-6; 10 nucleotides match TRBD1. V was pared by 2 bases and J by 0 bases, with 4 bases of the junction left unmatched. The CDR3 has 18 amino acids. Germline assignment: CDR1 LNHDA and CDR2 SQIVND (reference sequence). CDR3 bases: TGTGCCAGTAGTATACGGACAGGGGGAACCTCCTATAATTCACCCCTCCACTTT. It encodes CASSIRTGGTSYNSPLHF.

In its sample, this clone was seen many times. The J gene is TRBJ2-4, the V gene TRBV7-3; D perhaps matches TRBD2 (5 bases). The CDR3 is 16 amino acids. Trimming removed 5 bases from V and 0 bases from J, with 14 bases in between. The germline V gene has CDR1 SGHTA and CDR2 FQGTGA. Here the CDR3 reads CASSPDYFLAKNIQYF. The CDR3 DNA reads TGTGCCAGCAGCCCAGACTACTTTCTAGCCAAAAACATTCAGTACTTC.

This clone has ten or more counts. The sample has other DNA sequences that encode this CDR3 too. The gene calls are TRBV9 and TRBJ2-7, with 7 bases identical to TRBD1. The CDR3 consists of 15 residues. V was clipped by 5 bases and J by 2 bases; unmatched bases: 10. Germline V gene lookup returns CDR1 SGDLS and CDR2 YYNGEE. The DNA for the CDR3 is TGTGCCAGCAGTATCGAACAGGGGACGGCCTACGAGCAGTACTTC. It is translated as CASSIEQGTAYEQYF.